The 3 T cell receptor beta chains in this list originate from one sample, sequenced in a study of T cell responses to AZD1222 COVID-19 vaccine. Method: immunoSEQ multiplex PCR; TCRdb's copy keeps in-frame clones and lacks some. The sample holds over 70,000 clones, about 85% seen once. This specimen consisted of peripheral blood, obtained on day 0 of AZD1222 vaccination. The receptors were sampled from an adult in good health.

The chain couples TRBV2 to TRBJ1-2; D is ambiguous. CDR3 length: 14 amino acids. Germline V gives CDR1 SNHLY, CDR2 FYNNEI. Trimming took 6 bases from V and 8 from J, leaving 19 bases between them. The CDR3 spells CASSLLVTDRGYTF. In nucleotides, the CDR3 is TGTGCCAGCAGCCTACTCGTCACGGATCGAGGCTACACCTTC.

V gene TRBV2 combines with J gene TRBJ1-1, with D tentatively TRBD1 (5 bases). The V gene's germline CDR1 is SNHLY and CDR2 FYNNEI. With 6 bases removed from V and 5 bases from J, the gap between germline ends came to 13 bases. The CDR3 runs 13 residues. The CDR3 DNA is TGTGCCAGCAGCGGCGGGTGGGGGACTGAAGCTTTCTTT. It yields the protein CASSGGWGTEAFF.

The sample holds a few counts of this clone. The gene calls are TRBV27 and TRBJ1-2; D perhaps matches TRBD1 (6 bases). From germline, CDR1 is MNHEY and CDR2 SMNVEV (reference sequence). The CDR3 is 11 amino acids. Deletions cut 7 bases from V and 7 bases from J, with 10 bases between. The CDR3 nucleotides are TGTGCCAGCAAGCAGGGGATTGGCTACACCTTC. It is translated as CASKQGIGYTF.